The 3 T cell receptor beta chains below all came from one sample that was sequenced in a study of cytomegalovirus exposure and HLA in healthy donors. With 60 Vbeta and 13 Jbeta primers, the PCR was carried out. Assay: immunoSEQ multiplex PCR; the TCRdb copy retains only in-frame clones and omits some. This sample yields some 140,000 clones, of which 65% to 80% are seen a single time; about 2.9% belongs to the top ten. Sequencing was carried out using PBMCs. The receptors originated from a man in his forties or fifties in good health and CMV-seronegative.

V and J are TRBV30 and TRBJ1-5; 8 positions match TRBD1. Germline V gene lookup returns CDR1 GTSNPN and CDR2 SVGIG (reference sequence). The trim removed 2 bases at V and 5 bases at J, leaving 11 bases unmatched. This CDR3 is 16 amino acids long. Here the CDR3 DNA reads TGTGCCTGGAGTCCCCGTCTAACAGGGGGACATCAGCCCCAGCATTTT. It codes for CAWSPRLTGGHQPQHF.

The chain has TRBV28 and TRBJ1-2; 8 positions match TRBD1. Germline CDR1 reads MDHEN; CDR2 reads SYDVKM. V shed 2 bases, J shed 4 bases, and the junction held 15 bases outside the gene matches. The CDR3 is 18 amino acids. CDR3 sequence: CASSLTGWRQGSGYGYTF. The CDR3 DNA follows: TGTGCCAGCAGTTTAACAGGGTGGAGACAGGGGTCCGGCTATGGCTACACCTTC.

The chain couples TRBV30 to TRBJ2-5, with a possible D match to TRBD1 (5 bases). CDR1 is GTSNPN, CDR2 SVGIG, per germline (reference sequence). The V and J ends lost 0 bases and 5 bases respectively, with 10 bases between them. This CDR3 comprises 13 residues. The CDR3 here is CAWSVIGAETQYF. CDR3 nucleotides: TGTGCCTGGAGTGTAATTGGGGCCGAGACCCAGTACTTC.